This T cell receptor beta chain was retrieved from a study of T cell responses to AZD1222 COVID-19 vaccine. Study results and caveats: The donors showed a predominance of white British ancestry and of females, with possible underestimation of clonal diversity.

The protocol was immunoSEQ multiplex PCR, while the TCRdb copy is restricted to in-frame clones and leaves out a portion. Among around 160,000 clones, just over 90% were seen once, and the ten largest hold about 1.9%. This CDR3 contains 17 residues. Germline V gene sequence: CDR1 MNHNS, CDR2 SASEGT. V shed 0 bases, J shed 6 bases, and the junction held 8 bases outside the gene matches. In this sample, this clone turned up once. Its specificity is not known. The sequence came from an adult in good health. The chain recombines TRBV6-1 with TRBJ2-3, with 11 nucleotides matching TRBD1. Sequences were derived from peripheral blood, sampled on day 0 of AZD1222 vaccination. The CDR3 nucleotides read TGTGCCAGCAGTGAAGCAGCGGGACAGGGGGACGACGATACGCAGTATTTT. Translated, it gives CASSEAAGQGDDDTQYF.